This T cell receptor (beta chain) was recovered during a study of T cells in Graves' hyperthyroidism and ophthalmopathy. Whole-study context: Before treatment of any kind, peripheral blood was taken at initial diagnosis. Study findings and constraints: Onset of ophthalmopathy came a median around 6.2 months after the model predicted it.

This clonotype has ten or more counts. What it binds is not known. The CDR3 regions of TCR beta were amplified from RNA transcripts. The TCR CDR3 first-round RT-PCR relied on the HTBI primer set. TCRdb re-analysed the multiplex PCR reads in MiXCR, keeping a single row per CDR3 protein. The sample consists of over 200,000 distinct CDR3 sequences, 15% to 20% of them appearing once. Researchers defined stable Graves' hyperthyroidism as no ophthalmopathy progression within 18 months. Together with thyroid ultrasound, orbital computed tomography, serum thyroxine and TRAb, clinical symptoms were used for diagnoses. The sample consisted of blood. This TCR was sampled from a middle-aged man with Graves' hyperthyroidism.

The CDR3 here is CSAPDFGRGTGELFF. Written as DNA, the CDR3 is TGCAGTGCTCCAGACTTTGGGCGAGGCACCGGGGAGCTGTTTTTT. V gene TRBV20-1 combines with J gene TRBJ2-2; D gene ambiguous. V was pared by 5 bases and J by 4 bases, with 17 bases between. CDR3 size: 15 residues. CDR1 DFQATT and CDR2 SNEGSKA come from the germline V gene (reference sequence).